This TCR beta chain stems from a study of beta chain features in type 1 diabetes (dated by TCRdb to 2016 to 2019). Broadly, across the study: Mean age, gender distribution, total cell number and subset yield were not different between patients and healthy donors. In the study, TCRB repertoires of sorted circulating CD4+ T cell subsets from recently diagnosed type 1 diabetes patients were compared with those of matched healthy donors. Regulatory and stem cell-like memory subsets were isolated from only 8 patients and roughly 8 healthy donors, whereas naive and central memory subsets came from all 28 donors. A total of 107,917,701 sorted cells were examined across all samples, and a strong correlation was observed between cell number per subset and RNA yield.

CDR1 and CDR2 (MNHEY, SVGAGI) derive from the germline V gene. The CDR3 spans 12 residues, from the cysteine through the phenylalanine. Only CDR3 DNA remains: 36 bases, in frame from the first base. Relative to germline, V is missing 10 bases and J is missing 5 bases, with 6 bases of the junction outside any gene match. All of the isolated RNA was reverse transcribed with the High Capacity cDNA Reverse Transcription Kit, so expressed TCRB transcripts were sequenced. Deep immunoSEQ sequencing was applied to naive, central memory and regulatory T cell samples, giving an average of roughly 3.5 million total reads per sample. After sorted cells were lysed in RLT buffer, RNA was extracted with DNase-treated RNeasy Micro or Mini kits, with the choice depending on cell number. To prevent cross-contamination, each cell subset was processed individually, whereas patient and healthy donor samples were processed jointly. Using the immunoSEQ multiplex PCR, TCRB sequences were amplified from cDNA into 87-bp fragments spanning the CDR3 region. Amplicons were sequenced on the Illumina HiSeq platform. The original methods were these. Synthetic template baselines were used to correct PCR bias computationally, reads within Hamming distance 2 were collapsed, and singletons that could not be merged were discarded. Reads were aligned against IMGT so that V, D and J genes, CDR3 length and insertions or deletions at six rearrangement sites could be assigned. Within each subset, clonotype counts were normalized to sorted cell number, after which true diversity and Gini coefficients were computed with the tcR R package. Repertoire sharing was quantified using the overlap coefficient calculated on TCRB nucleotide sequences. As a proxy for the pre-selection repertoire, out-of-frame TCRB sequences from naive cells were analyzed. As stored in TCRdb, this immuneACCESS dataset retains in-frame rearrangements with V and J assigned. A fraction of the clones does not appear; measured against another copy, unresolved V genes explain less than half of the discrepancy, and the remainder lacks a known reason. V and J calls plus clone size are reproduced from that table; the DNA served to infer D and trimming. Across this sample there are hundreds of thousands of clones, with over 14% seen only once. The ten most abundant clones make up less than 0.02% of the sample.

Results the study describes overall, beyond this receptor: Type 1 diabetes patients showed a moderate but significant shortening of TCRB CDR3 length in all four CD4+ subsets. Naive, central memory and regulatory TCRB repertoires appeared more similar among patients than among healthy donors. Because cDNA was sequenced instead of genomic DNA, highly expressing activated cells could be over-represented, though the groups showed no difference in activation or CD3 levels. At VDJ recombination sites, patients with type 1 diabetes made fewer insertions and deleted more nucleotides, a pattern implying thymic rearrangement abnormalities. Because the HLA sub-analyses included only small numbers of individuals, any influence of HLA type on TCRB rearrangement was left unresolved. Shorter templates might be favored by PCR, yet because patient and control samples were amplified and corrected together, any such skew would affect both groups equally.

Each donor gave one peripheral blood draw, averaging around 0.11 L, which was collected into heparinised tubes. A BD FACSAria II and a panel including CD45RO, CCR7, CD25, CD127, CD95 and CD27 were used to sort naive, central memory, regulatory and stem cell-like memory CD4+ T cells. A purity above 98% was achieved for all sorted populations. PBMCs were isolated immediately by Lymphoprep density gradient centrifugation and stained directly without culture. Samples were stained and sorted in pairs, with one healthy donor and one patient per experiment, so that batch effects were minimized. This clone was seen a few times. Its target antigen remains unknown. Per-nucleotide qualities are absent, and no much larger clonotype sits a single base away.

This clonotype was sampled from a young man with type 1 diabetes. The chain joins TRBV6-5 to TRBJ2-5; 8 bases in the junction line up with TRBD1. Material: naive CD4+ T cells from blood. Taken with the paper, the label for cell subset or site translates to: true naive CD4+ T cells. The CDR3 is CATRQGPETQYF. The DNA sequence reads TGTGCCACTAGACAGGGGCCGGAGACCCAGTACTTC.